The 14 T cell receptor beta chains below come from one sample, sequenced in a study of T cells after yellow fever vaccination. Each CDR3 protein gets one entry after TCRdb re-called the 5' RACE reads with MiXCR. The data contain under 95,000 distinct CDR3 sequences, around 7% of them singletons. Source: CD8+ T cells sorted from PBMCs, taken about 10 days after the first yellow fever vaccination. All receptors come from a man between 18 and 29 years old who received the YFV17D yellow fever vaccine.

The chain has TRBV11-2 and TRBJ1-6; D uncertain. V was trimmed by 1 base and J by 13 bases, leaving 14 bases between them. The CDR3 is 14 amino acids. Germline V gene data show CDR1 as SGHAT and CDR2 as FQNNGV. CDR3 amino acids: CASSLGARPLPLHF. The CDR3 coding sequence is TGTGCCAGCAGCTTAGGTGCCAGGCCGTTGCCCCTCCACTTT.

This clonotype was observed at least ten times. The gene calls are TRBV25-1 and TRBJ1-1; D perhaps matches TRBD1 (5 bases). The length of the CDR3 is 15 residues. Deletions cut 7 bases from V and 4 bases from J, with 19 bases between. From germline, CDR1 is MGHDK and CDR2 SYGVNS. CDR3 DNA sequence: TGTGCCAGCATGGGGGGGGACGTGTTGGCCACTGAAGCTTTCTTT. Protein sequence: CASMGGDVLATEAFF.

The V and J genes are TRBV5-4 and TRBJ2-5; TRBD1 aligns across 7 bases. Looked up from germline, CDR1 is SGHNT and CDR2 is YYREEE (reference sequence). This CDR3 is built from 14 residues. V shed 2 bases, J shed 2 bases, and the junction held 3 bases outside the gene matches. The CDR3 reads CASSFETGQETQYF. CDR3 coding DNA: TGTGCCAGCAGCTTCGAGACAGGGCAAGAGACCCAGTACTTC.

At least ten counts were recorded for this clonotype. In DNA, the CDR3 is TGTGCCAGCAGTCAATTGGGTGATGAAAAACTGTTTTTT. Translation gives CASSQLGDEKLFF. J is TRBJ1-4 and V is TRBV27; D not resolved. V lost 5 bases to trimming and J lost 6 bases, with 10 bases between them. The CDR3 totals 13 residues. Per germline, CDR1 MNHEY and CDR2 SMNVEV (reference sequence).

This sequence joins TRBV10-2 and TRBJ2-2; 9 nucleotides align to TRBD2. The CDR3 contains 14 residues. CDR1 and CDR2 (germline): WSHSY, SAAADI. J was trimmed by 5 bases and V by 6 bases; bases with no gene match: 4. CDR3 amino acids: CASRSGGYTGELFF. The CDR3 DNA is TGCGCCAGCAGGAGCGGGGGGTATACCGGGGAGCTGTTTTTT.

This clonotype was counted ten times or more. The rearrangement links TRBV12-3 or TRBV12-4 to TRBJ2-3; D possibly corresponds to TRBD2 (5 bases). CDR3 length equals 16 residues. V was pared by 2 bases and J by 0 bases, with 12 bases between. CDR3 bases: TGTGCCAGCAGTTTACTGGCGGGCCTTAGCACAGATACGCAGTATTTT. Its translation is CASSLLAGLSTDTQYF.

In this sample, this clonotype turned up many times. The rearrangement links TRBV7-9 to TRBJ2-1; D possibly corresponds to TRBD2 (5 bases). Germline values: CDR1 SEHNR, CDR2 FQNEAQ (reference sequence). V was shortened by 5 bases and J by 8 bases, with 16 bases between the two germline ends. The length of the CDR3 is 14 residues. The CDR3 sequence is CASSTTDGVYEQFF. For the CDR3, the DNA is TGTGCCAGCAGCACGACGGACGGGGTCTATGAGCAGTTCTTC.

This clonotype was detected many times. The chain combines TRBV4-1 with TRBJ1-5; 10 bases are shared with TRBD1. This CDR3 region has 15 residues. Germline V gene sequence: CDR1 MGHRA, CDR2 YSYEKL. With V trimmed by 3 bases and J by 9 bases, 8 bases remained unmatched. CDR3 coding DNA: TGCGCCAGCAGCCAGGGGACAGGGGAGATGGGGCCCCAGCATTTT. As protein: CASSQGTGEMGPQHF.

There are a few counts of this clonotype. The chain is built from TRBV7-2 and TRBJ2-1; 10 bases line up with TRBD1. Trimming took 5 bases from V and 3 from J; bases not matched to a gene: 7. Germline CDR1 reads SGHTA; CDR2 reads FQGNSA. The CDR3 has 16 residues. The DNA for the CDR3 is TGTGCCAGCAGCCAGGGGGGACAGGGGTTCTACAATGAGCAGTTCTTC. It yields the protein CASSQGGQGFYNEQFF.

This clonotype was seen ten or more times. This chain uses TRBV6-2 or TRBV6-3 with TRBJ2-7; no clear D gene. Germline V gene sequence: CDR1 MNHEY, CDR2 SVGEGT. This CDR3 has 12 residues. Trimming removed 2 bases at V and 6 bases at J, with 8 bases between. The CDR3 reads CASSYGTSEQYV. The CDR3 DNA sequence: TGTGCCAGCAGTTACGGCACCTCCGAGCAGTACGTC.

This clonotype has ten or more counts. V usage is TRBV27 and J usage is TRBJ1-1; TRBD1 aligns across 10 bases. From germline, CDR1 is MNHEY and CDR2 SMNVEV (reference sequence). This CDR3 region has 13 residues. Trimming cost V 6 bases and J 8 bases; bases outside gene matches: 6. DNA for the CDR3: TGTGCCAGCAGACCGGGACAGGGGAACGAAGCTTTCTTT. It encodes CASRPGQGNEAFF.

This clonotype was detected ten times or more. The V call is TRBV27, the J call TRBJ1-1; 7 positions agree with TRBD1. Germline values: CDR1 MNHEY, CDR2 SMNVEV (reference sequence). The CDR3 is 15 amino acids. V dropped 0 bases and J dropped 8; count of bases not matched to a gene: 9. In DNA form, the CDR3 reads TGTGCCAGCAGTTTATCCTCCGCAGGGGGGCGCGAAGCTTTCTTT. It codes for CASSLSSAGGREAFF.

The rearrangement uses TRBV12-3 or TRBV12-4 and TRBJ2-3; D uncertain. This CDR3 contains 14 residues. Trimming stripped 6 bases from V and 3 bases from J, with 13 bases between. CDR3 DNA: TGTGCCAGCAGAACGGCCCCCGGGACAGATACGCAGTATTTT. Protein product: CASRTAPGTDTQYF.

The chain recombines TRBV7-8 with TRBJ1-1; 9 positions match TRBD1. Germline assignment: CDR1 SGHVS and CDR2 FQNEAQ. The CDR3 extends over 14 amino acids. The J segment lost 5 bases and the V segment lost 3 bases, leaving 4 bases of the junction unmatched. The CDR3 nucleotides read TGTGCCAGCAGCTTTCGGACAGGGGCAACTGAAGCTTTCTTT. Residues: CASSFRTGATEAFF.